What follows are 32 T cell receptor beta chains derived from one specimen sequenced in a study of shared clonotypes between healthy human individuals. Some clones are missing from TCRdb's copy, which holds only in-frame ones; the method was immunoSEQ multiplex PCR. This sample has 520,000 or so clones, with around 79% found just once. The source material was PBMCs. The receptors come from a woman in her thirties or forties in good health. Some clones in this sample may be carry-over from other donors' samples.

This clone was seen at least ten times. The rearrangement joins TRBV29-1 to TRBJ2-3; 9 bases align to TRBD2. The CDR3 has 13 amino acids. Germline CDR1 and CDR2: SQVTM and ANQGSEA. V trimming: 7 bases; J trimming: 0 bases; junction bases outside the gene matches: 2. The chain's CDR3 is CSDTSGSTDTQYF. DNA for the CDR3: TGCAGCGACACTAGCGGGAGCACAGATACGCAGTATTTT.

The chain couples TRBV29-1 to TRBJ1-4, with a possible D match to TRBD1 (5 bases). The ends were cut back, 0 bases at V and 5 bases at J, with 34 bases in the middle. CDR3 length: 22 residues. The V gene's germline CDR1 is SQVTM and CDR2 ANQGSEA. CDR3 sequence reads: CSVEDRRAQVGVGLQHNEKLFF. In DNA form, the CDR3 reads TGCAGCGTTGAAGATCGGAGGGCCCAGGTGGGGGTCGGGCTACAACACAATGAAAAACTGTTTTTT.

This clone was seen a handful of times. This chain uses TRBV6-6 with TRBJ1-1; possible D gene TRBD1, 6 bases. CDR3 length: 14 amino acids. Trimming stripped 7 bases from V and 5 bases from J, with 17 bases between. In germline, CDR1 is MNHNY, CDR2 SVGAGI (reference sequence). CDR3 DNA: TGTGCCAGCACCTCGAGGGGGACGGCGACTGAAGCTTTCTTT. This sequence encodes CASTSRGTATEAFF.

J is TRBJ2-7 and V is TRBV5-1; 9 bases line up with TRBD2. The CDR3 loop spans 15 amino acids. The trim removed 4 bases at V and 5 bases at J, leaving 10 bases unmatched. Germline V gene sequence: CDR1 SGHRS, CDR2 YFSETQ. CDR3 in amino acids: CASSIQSGRRNEQYF. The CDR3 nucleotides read TGCGCCAGCAGCATACAAAGCGGGAGGAGGAACGAGCAGTACTTC.

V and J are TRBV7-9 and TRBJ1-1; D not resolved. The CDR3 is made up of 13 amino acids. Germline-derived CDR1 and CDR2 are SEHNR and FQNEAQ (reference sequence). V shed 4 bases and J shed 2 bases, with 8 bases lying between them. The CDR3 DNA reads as TGTGCCAGCAGCTGGGAGGGTAACACTGAAGCTTTCTTT. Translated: CASSWEGNTEAFF.

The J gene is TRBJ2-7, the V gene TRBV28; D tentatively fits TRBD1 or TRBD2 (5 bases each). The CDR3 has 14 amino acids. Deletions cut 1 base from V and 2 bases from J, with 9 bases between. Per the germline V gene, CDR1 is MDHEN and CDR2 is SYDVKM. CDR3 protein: CASSLSGSAYEQYF. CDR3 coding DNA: TGTGCCAGCAGTTTATCAGGGAGCGCCTACGAGCAGTACTTC.

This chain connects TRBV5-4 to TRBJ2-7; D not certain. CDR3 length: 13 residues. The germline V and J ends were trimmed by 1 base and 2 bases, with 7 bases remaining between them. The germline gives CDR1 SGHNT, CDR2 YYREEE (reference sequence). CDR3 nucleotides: TGTGCCAGCAGCTTGCCAGAGACCTACGAGCAGTACTTC. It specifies CASSLPETYEQYF.

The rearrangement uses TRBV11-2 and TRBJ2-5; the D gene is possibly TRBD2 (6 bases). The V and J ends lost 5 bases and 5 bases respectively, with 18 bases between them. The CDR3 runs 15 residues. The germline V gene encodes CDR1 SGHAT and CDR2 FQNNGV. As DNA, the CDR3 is TGTGCCAGCAGCCCACCGGGACTTCGAGGGGAGACCCAGTACTTC. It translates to CASSPPGLRGETQYF.

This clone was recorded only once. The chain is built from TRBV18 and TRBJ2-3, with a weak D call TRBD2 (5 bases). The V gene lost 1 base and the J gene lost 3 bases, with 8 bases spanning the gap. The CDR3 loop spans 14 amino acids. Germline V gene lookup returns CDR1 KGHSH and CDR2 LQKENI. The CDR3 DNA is TGTGCCAGCTCACCACGAGGGTGGACAGATACGCAGTATTTT. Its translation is CASSPRGWTDTQYF.

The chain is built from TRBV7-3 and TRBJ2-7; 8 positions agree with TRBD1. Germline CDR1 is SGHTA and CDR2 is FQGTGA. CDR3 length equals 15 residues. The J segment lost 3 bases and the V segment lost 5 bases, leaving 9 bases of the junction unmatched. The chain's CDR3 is CASSLRLQGVYEQYF. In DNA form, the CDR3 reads TGTGCCAGCAGCCTCAGGCTACAGGGGGTCTACGAGCAGTACTTC.

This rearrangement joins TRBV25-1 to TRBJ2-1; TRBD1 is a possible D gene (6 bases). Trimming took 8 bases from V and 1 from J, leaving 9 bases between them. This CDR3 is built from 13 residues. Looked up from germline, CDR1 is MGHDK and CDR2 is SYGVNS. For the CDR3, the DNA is TGTGCCAGCGCCAGGGGTTCCTACAATGAGCAGTTCTTC. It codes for CASARGSYNEQFF. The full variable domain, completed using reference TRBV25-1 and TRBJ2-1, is EADIYQTPRYLVIGTGKKITLECSQTMGHDKMYWYQQDPGMELHLIHYSYGVNSTEKGDLSSESTVSRIRTEHFPLTLESARPSHTSQYLCASARGSYNEQFFGPGTRLTVL.

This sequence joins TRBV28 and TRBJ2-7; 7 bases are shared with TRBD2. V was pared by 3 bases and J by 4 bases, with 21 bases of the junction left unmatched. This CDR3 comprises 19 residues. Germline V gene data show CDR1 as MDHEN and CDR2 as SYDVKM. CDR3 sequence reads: CASSFMWGSRTSGFYEQYF. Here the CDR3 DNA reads TGTGCCAGCAGTTTCATGTGGGGGTCACGGACTAGTGGATTTTACGAGCAGTACTTC.

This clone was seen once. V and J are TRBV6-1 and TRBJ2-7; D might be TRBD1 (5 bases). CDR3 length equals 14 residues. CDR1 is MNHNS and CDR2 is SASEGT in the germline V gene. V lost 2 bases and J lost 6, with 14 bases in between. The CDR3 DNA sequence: TGTGCCAGCAGTGAACAGAAGGGGATGGGCGAGCAGTACTTC. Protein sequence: CASSEQKGMGEQYF.

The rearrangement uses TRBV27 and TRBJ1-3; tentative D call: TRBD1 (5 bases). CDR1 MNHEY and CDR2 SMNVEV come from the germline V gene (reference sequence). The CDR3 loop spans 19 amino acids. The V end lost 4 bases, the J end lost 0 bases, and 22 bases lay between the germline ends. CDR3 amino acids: CASSSAPGRRGYSGNTIYF. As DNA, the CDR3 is TGTGCCAGCAGTTCAGCCCCGGGACGTCGAGGCTACTCTGGAAACACCATATATTTT.

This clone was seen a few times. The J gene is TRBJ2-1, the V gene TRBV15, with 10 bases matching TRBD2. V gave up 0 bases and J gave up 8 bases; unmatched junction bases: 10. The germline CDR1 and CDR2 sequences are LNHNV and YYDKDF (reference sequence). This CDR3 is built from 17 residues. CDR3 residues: CATSRDRPSGRGDEQFF. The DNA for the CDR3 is TGTGCCACCAGCAGAGATCGGCCTAGCGGGAGAGGGGATGAGCAGTTCTTC. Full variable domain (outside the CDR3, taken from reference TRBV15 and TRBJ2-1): DAMVIQNPRYQVTQFGKPVTLSCSQTLNHNVMYWYQQKSSQAPKLLFHYYDKDFNNEADTPDNFQSRRPNTSFCFLDIRSPGLGDTAMYLCATSRDRPSGRGDEQFFGPGTRLTVL.

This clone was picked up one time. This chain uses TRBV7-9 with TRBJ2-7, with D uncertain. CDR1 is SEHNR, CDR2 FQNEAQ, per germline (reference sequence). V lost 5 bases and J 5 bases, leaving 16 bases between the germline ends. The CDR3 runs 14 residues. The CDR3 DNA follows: TGTGCCAGCAGCCGTCTCTCCTTGTTAGACGAGCAGTACTTC. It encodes CASSRLSLLDEQYF.

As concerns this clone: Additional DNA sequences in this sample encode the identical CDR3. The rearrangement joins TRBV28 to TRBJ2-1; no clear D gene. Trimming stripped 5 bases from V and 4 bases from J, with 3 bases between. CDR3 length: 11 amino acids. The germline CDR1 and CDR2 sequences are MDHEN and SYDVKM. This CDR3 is CASSTYNEQFF. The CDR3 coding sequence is TGTGCCAGCAGTACTTACAATGAGCAGTTCTTC.

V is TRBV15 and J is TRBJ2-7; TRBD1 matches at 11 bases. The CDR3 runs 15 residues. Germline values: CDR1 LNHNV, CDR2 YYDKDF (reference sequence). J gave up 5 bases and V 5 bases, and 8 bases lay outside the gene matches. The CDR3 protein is CATSGRDRGTHEQYF. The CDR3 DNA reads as TGTGCCACCAGCGGACGGGACAGGGGGACTCACGAGCAGTACTTC.

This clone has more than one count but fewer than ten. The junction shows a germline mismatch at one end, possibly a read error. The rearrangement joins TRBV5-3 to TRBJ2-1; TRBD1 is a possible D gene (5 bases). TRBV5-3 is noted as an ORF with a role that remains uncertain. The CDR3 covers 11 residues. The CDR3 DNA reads TGTGCCAGCAGCTTGGGCCCAGGGAAGTTCTTC. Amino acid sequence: CASSLGPGKFF.

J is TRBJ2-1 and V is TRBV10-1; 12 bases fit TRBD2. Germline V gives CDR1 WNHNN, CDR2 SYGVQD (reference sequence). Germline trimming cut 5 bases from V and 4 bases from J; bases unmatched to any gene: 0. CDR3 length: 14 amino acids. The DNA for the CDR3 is TGCGCCAGCAGTCTAGCGGGAGGGTACAATGAGCAGTTCTTC. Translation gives CASSLAGGYNEQFF.

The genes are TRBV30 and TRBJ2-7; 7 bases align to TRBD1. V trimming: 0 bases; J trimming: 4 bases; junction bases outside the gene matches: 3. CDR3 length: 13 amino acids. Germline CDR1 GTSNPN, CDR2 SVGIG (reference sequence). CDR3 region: CAWSVPQGYEQYF. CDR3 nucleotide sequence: TGTGCCTGGAGTGTACCACAGGGGTACGAGCAGTACTTC.

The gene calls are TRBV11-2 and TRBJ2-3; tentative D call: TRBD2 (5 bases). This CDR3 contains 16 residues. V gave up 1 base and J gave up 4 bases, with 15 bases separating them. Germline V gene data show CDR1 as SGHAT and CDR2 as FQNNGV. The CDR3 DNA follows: TGTGCCAGCAGCTTAGCGAGGGCCGGGCTTGCAGATACGCAGTATTTT. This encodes CASSLARAGLADTQYF.

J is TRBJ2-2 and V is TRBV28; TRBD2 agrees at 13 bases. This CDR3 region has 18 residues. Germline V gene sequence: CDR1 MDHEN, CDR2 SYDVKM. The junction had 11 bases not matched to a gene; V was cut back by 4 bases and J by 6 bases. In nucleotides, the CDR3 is TGTGCCAGCAGTTCGGGACTAGCGGGACCCTTTTCCCCCGGGGAGCTGTTTTTT. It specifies CASSSGLAGPFSPGELFF.

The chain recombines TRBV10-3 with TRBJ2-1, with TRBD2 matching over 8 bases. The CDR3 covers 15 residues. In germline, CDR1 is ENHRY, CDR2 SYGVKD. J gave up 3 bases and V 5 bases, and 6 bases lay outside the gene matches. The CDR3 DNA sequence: TGTGCCATCAGTCCTCTAGCGGGCCTCTACAATGAGCAGTTCTTC. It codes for CAISPLAGLYNEQFF.

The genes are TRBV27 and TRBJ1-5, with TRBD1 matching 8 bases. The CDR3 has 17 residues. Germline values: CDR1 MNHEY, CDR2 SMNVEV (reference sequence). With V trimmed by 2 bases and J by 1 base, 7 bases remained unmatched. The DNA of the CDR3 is TGTGCCAGCAGTTTAGCCGCAGGGGGCTTGAGCAATCAGCCCCAGCATTTT. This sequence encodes CASSLAAGGLSNQPQHF.

Written as DNA, the CDR3 is TGCGCCAGCAGCCAAGGGGTTTCTGGGGGACTCTATGAGCAGTTCTTC. This sequence encodes CASSQGVSGGLYEQFF. V is TRBV4-3 and J is TRBJ2-1; possibly TRBD2 for D (6 bases). V was trimmed by 1 base and J by 8 bases, leaving 18 bases between them. The CDR3 totals 16 residues. CDR1 LGHNA and CDR2 YSLEER come from the germline V gene.

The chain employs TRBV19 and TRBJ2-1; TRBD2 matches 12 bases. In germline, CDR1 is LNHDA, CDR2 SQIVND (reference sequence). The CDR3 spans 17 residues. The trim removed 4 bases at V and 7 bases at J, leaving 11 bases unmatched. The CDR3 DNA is TGTGCCAGTAGTACCCGACTAGCGGGAGATATGGTGAATGAGCAGTTCTTC. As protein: CASSTRLAGDMVNEQFF.

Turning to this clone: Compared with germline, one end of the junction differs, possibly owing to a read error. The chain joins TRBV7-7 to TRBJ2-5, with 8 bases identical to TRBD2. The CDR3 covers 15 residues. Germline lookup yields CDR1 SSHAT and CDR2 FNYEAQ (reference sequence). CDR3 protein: CASSFIAGPRETQYF. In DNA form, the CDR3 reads TGTGCTAGCAGCTTTATAGCGGGGCCGAGGGAGACCCAGTACTTC.

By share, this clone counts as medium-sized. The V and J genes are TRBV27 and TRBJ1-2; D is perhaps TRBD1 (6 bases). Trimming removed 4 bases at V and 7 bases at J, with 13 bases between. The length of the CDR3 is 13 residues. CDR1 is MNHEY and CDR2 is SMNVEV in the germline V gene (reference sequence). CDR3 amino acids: CASSWSGESGYTF. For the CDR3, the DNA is TGTGCCAGCAGTTGGTCAGGGGAGAGTGGCTACACCTTC.

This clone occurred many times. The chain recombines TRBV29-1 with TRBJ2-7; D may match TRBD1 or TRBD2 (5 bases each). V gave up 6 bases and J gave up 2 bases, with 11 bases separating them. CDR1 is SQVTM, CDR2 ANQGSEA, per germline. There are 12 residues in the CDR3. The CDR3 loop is CSVRDGTYEQYF. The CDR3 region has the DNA TGCAGCGTCCGGGACGGAACCTACGAGCAGTACTTC.

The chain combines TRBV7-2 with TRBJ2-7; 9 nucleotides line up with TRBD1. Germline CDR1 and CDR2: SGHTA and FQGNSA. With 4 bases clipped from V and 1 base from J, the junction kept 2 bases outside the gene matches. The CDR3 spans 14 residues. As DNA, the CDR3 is TGTGCCAGCAGCTCAGGGACAGGGTCCTACGAGCAGTACTTC. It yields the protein CASSSGTGSYEQYF.

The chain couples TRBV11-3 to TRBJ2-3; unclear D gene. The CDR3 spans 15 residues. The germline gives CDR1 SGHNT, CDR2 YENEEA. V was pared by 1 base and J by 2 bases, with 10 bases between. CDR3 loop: CASSLGSPNTDTQYF. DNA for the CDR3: TGTGCCAGCAGCTTAGGTTCGCCTAACACAGATACGCAGTATTTT.